This T cell receptor beta chain was identified in a study of T cells after yellow fever vaccination. As for the study in general: Those fractions that held only low numbers of cells were prepared using the SMART-Seq v4 Ultra Low Input RNA kit. Findings and caveats of the study: It was the secondary response that reached its peak faster, day 5 versus 15, but it was weaker. Booster sampling recovered most clones from primary vaccination (approximately 96% CD4, approximately 90% CD8).

A universal primer site and UMIs were added as TCR cDNA was made by 5'RACE template switching. MiXCR was run by TCRdb on the 5' RACE reads, yielding one entry per CDR3 protein. The sample lists about 260,000 distinct CDR3 sequences, 10% to 15% occurring once. This CDR3 has 12 amino acids. The germline V gene encodes CDR1 DFQATT and CDR2 SNEGSKA (reference sequence). The ends were cut back, 0 bases at V and 5 bases at J, with 7 bases in the middle. A note on this clonotype: Its antigen is still unknown.

V usage is TRBV20-1 and J usage is TRBJ2-5; no clear D. This sequence was found in a man aged 30 to 45 who received the YFV17D yellow fever vaccine. The sample here was CD4+ T cells sorted from PBMCs, taken 45 days after the yellow fever booster vaccination. The CDR3 is CSARDLLETQYF. The DNA for the CDR3 is TGCAGTGCTAGAGATTTGTTGGAGACCCAGTACTTC.